The T cell receptor beta chain under discussion was sequenced for a study of T cells in Graves' hyperthyroidism and ophthalmopathy. Diagnoses were established using clinical symptoms, serum thyroxine and TRAb, thyroid ultrasound and orbital computed tomography. Isolation of PBMCs was performed on around 9.3 ml fresh peripheral blood. RNA transcripts served as the template for amplifying TCR beta CDR3 regions. An initial round of RT-PCR targeting the TCR CDR3 relied on the HTBI primer set. TCRdb used MiXCR to reprocess the multiplex PCR reads, holding one entry per CDR3 protein. The table shows 250,000 to 300,000 distinct CDR3 sequences, with roughly 19% occurring only once. Findings of the study overall: The blood repertoire included most of the expanded thyroid clonotypes above 0.001. With a median lead of roughly 6.2 months before onset, the model predicted ophthalmopathy.

Regarding this clonotype: The target antigen is unknown.

The CDR3 runs to 15 residues. With 5 bases clipped from V and 7 bases from J, the junction kept 5 bases outside the gene matches. In germline, CDR1 is MDHEN, CDR2 SYDVKM. The sample taken for sequencing was blood. This chain joins TRBV28 and TRBJ2-1; the match to TRBD2 covers 13 bases. The TCR was taken from a man between 45 and 60 years old with Graves' ophthalmopathy. The CDR3 region has the DNA TGTGCCAGCAGTCTCGGGACTAGCGGGATTAATGAGCAGTTCTTC. This encodes CASSLGTSGINEQFF.